This TCR beta chain was found in a study of T-cell reconstitution after alpha-beta-depleted transplantation in children (TCRdb year 2016). Describing the broader study: T-cell immune reconstitution after TCRalphabeta/CD19-depleted allogeneic hematopoietic cell transplantation in children was quantitatively tracked in the study by means of TCR repertoire profiling.

What this sample's treatment or condition label stands for: allogeneic hematopoietic cell transplantation with graft depleted of TCRalphabeta T cells and CD19 B cells. The children who served as transplant recipients had been given grafts of TCRalphabeta/CD19-depleted allogeneic hematopoietic cells. The library was made by PCR. The instrument given in TCRdb is Illumina HiSeq 2500. To normalize quantification of the TCRbeta repertoire, the TCR libraries were built with molecular barcoding that relied on unique molecular identifiers. Using fastp trimming at Q25 and MiXCR clonotype assembly, TCRdb reanalyzed the public sequencing data and kept in-frame beta chains. Every entry covers one CDR3 protein and lists the most common genes and DNA from its rows. The sample yields hundreds of thousands of distinct CDR3 sequences; roughly a quarter were counted once. The ten largest clones capture about 2.8% of the sample.

Regarding this clonotype: Its binding antigen is unknown. Base-call qualities are not available, and no considerably larger clone is one nucleotide away.

Per the germline V gene, SQVTM is the CDR1 and ANQGSEA is the CDR2. Cut back by 5 bases and 4 bases, the V and J ends lie 11 bases apart. From cysteine to phenylalanine, the CDR3 is 12 amino acids long. The kept DNA is CDR3 alone, 36 bases in frame from the first base. What the work shows at the level of the full study, not this receptor alone: Over the following months the frequencies of hyperexpanded clones went down, and after one year T-cell counts and TCRbeta diversity were mostly credited to newly produced T cells. In some patients, high TCRbeta diversity at day 60 was attributed to recipient T cells and intrathymic progenitors that had survived conditioning. Apparently early alphabetaT-cell count recovery about two months after transplant reportedly relied on only several hundred rapidly expanded clones derived from non-depleted graft cells.

The sequences come from PBMCs, collected before TCRalphabeta/CD19-depleted stem cell transplant. This chain joins TRBV29-1 to TRBJ1-2; TRBD1 could be the D gene, as 5 bases match. This TCR was recovered from a girl aged 2 to 9 with Fanconi anemia, due to receive a stem cell transplant. At the DNA level, the sequence is TGCAGCGTTAGGTCAGGGCGCTATGGCTACACCTTC. This translates into CSVRSGRYGYTF. The entire variable domain, with the stretches around the CDR3 drawn from the reference TRBV29-1 and TRBJ1-2 proteins, is SAVISQKPSRDICQRGTSLTIQCQVDSQVTMMFWYRQQPGQSLTLIATANQGSEATYESGFVIDKFPISRPNLTFSTLTVSNMSPEDSSIYLCSVRSGRYGYTFGSGTRLTVV.